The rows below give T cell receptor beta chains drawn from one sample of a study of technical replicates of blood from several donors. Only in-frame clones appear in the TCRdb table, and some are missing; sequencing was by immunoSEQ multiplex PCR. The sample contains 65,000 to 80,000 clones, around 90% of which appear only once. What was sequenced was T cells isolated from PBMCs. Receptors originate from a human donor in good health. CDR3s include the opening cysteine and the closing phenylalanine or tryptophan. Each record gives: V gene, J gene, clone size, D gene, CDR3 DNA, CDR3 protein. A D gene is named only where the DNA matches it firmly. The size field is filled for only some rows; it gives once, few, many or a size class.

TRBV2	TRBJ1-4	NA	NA	TGTGCCAGCCTTAAAGCAGGGGTGGGCCCCAATGAAAAACTGTTTTTT	CASLKAGVGPNEKLFF
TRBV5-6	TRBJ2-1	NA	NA	TGTGCCAGCAGCTTGGGTATTAGATATGAGCAGTTCTTC	CASSLGIRYEQFF
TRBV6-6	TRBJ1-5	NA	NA	TGTGCCAGCGCTGGCGGGGGAAGCAATCAGCCCCAGCATTTT	CASAGGGSNQPQHF
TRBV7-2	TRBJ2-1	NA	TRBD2	TGTGCCAGCAGCTTAGTTGGACTAGCGGGATATGAGCAGTTCTTC	CASSLVGLAGYEQFF
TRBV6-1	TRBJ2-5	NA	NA	TGTGCCAGCAGTGGGGACTACCAAGAGACCCAGTACTTC	CASSGDYQETQYF
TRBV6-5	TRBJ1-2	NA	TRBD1	TGTGCCAGCAGTGGACAGGGGGCGTCATTCTATGGCTACACCTTC	CASSGQGASFYGYTF
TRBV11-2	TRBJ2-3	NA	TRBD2	TGTGCCAGCAGCTTGGGGACTAGCAGCACAGATACGCAGTATTTT	CASSLGTSSTDTQYF
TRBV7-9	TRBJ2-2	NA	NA	TGTGCCAGCAGCCTGGACAGTATCCACACCGGGGAGCTGTTTTTT	CASSLDSIHTGELFF
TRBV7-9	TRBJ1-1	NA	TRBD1	TGTGCCAGCAGCTTAGTCGTGGGACAGCAAGCTTTCTTT	CASSLVVGQQAFF
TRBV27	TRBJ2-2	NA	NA	TGTGCCAGCAGTTTATGGGGGGAGCCCGTAGGCGGGGAGCTGTTTTTT	CASSLWGEPVGGELFF
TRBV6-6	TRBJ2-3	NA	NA	TGTGCCAGCAGCCTAAGAGACTCGAACACAGATACGCAGTATTTT	CASSLRDSNTDTQYF
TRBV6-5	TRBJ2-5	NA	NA	TGTGCCAGCAGTTACTCGATTCAGGGGGGAGAGACCCAGTACTTC	CASSYSIQGGETQYF
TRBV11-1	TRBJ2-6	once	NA	TGTGCCAGCAGCTTAGCCGACAGCCGCTCTGGGGCCAACGTCCTGACTTTC	CASSLADSRSGANVLTF
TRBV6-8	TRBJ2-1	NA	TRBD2	TGTGCCAGCAGTTCCTTCTACCCTAGCGGGAGTCACAATGAGCAGTTCTTC	CASSSFYPSGSHNEQFF
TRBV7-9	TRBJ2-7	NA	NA	TGTGCCAGCAGCTTATACAGAACGGACAGCGCCTACGAGCAGTACTTC	CASSLYRTDSAYEQYF
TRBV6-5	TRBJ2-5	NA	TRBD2	TGTGCCAGCGGATCCCTGACTAGCGGTAAAGAGACCCAGTACTTC	CASGSLTSGKETQYF
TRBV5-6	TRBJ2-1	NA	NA	TGTGCCAGCAGCTTGGAACAGGGCTATAACTCCTACAATGAGCAGTTCTTC	CASSLEQGYNSYNEQFF
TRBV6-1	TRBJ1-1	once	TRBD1	TGTGCCAGCAGAGAAACACCTGGACAGGTGAACACTGAAGCTTTCTTT	CASRETPGQVNTEAFF
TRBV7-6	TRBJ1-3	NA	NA	TGTGCCAGCAGCCTAGGACAGTCCGGAAACACCATATATTTT	CASSLGQSGNTIYF
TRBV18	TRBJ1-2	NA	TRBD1	TGTGCCAGCTCACCGATTGACCTCAGGGGGCGCTTCCTCTATGGCTACACCTTC	CASSPIDLRGRFLYGYTF
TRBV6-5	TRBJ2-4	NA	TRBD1	TGTGCCACCCAGACAGGGTTAGTCAAAAACATTCAGTACTTC	CATQTGLVKNIQYF
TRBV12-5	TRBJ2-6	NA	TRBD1	TGTGCTAGTGGTTTGGTAAAAGGTCTGGGACAGGGTTCTGGGGCCAACGTCCTGACTTTC	CASGLVKGLGQGSGANVLTF
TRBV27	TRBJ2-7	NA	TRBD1	TGTGCCAGCAGTCCAGACAGGGAAATAGTCGAGCAGTACTTC	CASSPDREIVEQYF
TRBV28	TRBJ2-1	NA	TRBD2	TGTGCCAGCATGGGACTAGCGGGAGCCCCCAGCTCCTACAATGAGCAGTTCTTC	CASMGLAGAPSSYNEQFF
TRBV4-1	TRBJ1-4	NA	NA	TGCGCCAGCAGCCAATATCACAGGACATCTGAAAAACTGTTTTTT	CASSQYHRTSEKLFF
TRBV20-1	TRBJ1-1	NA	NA	TGCAGTGCTAGGATTACAAATGAAGCTTTCTTT	CSARITNEAFF
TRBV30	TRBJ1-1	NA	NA	TGTGCCCGGAGTGATGGCCTGGGGAGGCCGTACACTGAAGCTTTCTTT	CARSDGLGRPYTEAFF
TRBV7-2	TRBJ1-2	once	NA	TGTGCCAGCAGCTTAGGTACAGTCTATGGCTACACCTTC	CASSLGTVYGYTF
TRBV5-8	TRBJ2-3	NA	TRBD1	TGTGCCAGCAGCTTGTACCCCAGGGGGCTCGCAGATACGCAGTATTTT	CASSLYPRGLADTQYF
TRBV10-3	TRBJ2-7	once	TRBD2	TGTGCCATCAGTGAGTCGGCCAGCGGGGCCTTCGAGCAGTACTTC	CAISESASGAFEQYF
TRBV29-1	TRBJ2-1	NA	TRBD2	TGCAGCGCCTCTCTAGCGGGAGGAATTGAGCAGTTCTTC	CSASLAGGIEQFF
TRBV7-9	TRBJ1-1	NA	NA	TGTGCCAGCATCTCTCCGGGACAAAGGAACACTGAAGCTTTCTTT	CASISPGQRNTEAFF
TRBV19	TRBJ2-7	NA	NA	TGTGCCAGTAGTATAGCTGGACAATCCTACGAGCAGTACTTC	CASSIAGQSYEQYF
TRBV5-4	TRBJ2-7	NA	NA	TGTGCCAGCAGCTTTAATTTCTACGAGCAGTACTTC	CASSFNFYEQYF
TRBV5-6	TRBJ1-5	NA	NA	TGTGCCAGCAGCTTGAGATTACAGGAAAATCAGCCCCAGCATTTT	CASSLRLQENQPQHF
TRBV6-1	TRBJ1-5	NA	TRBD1	TGTGCCAGCAGTGACGTCGGGACAGGTAATCAGCCCCAGCATTTT	CASSDVGTGNQPQHF
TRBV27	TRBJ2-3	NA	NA	TGTGCCAGCAGGGATTTTGTAGCGGTCGGTTCAAATACGCAGTATTTT	CASRDFVAVGSNTQYF
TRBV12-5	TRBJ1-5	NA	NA	TGTGCTAGTAATTGGGGGGGCAATCAGCCCCAGCATTTT	CASNWGGNQPQHF
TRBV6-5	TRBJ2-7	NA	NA	TGTGCCAGCAGGTCCTCCCCGGGTTTGCACGAGCAGTACTTC	CASRSSPGLHEQYF
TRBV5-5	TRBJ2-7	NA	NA	TGTGCCAGCCCCGGAGGACGGAGCTCCTACGAGCAGTACTTC	CASPGGRSSYEQYF
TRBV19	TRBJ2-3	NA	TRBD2	TGTGCCAGTAGTATAGTAGCGGGAGCTGGAGATACGCAGTATTTT	CASSIVAGAGDTQYF
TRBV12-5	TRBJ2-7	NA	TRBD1	TGTGCTAGTGGGACCGGGACAGGGTCCTACGAGCAGTACTTC	CASGTGTGSYEQYF